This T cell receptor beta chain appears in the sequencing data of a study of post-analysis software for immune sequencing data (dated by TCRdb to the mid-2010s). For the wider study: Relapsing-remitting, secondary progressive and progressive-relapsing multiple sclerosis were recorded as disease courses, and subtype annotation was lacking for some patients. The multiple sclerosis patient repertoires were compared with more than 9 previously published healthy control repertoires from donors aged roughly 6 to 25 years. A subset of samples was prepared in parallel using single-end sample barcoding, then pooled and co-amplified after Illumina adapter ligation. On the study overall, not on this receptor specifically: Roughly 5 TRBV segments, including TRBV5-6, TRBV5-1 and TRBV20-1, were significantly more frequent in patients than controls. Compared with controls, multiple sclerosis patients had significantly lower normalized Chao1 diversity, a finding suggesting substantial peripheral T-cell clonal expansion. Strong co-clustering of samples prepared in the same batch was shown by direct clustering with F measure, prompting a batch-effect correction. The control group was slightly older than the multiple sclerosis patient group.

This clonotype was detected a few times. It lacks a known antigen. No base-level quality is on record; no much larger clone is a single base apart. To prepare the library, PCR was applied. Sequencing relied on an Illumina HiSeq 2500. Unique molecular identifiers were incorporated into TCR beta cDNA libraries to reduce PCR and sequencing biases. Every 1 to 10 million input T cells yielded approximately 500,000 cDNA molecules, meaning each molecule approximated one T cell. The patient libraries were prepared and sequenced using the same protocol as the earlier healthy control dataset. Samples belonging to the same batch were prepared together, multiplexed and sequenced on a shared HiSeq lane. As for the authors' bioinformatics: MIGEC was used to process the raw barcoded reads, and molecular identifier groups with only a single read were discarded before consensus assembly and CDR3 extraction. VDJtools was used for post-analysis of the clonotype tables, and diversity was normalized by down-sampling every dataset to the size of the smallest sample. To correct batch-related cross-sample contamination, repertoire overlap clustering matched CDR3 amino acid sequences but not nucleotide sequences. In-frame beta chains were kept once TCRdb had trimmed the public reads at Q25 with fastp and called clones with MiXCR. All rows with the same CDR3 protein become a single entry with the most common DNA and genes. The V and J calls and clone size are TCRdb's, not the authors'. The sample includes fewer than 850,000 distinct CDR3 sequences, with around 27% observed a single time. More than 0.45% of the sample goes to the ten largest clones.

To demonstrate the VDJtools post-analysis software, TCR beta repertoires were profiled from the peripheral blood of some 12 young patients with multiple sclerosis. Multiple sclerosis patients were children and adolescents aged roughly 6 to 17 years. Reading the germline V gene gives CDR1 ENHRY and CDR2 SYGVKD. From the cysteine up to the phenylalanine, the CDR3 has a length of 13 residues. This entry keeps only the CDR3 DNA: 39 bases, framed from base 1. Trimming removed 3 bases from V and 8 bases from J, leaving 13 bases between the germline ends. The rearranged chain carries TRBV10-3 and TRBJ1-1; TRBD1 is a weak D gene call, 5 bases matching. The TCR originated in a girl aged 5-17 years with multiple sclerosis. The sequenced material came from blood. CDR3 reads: CAISDVGNREAFF. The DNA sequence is TGTGCCATCAGTGACGTAGGCAACAGGGAAGCTTTCTTT.